Described below is a single TCR beta chain sequence and its context. This clone has a handful of counts. The antigen this receptor binds is unknown. Per-base qualities were not stored, and no clone one base away is much larger. This sample is drawn from a study of CD8+ T cells in alopecia areata (dated by TCRdb to the late 2010s). General notes on the study: High-throughput TCRbeta sequencing was used to examine T cell clonal expansion in alopecia areata in both the C3H/HeJ mouse model and human patients. TCRbeta CDR3 regions were amplified by immunoSEQ multiplex PCR with 35 Vbeta forward and 13 Jbeta reverse primers. On the human side, TCRbeta sequencing was run on scalp tissue and on sorted CD4+ and CD8+ peripheral blood T cells from healthy controls and from alopecia areata patients with either patchy or totalis/universalis disease. RNA was obtained with the PAXgene miRNA kit for fixed scalp, the miRNeasy kit for PBMCs, and the RNeasy kit for mouse skin. Clonality in the scalp was compared among normal scalp (n=4), patchy alopecia areata scalp (n=8), and alopecia totalis/universalis scalp (n=8). Study-wide conclusions, independent of this receptor: Compared with normal scalp, lesional scalp, particularly in alopecia totalis/universalis, had higher clonality and more expanded CD8+ clones, which suggests antigenic drive. Compared with mice, TCR sequences shared between patients were less clear, possibly partly because of HLA diversity across the patient population. Unlike mouse skin, which is dominated by gammadelta T cells, normal human skin has resident alphabeta T cells that are also sequenced, and this complicates analysis of the scalp TCR repertoire.

From alopecia areata patients, peripheral blood was collected along with lesional scalp punch biopsies. PBMCs were isolated by density centrifugation and stained for CD3, CD4 and CD8, and CD4+ and CD8+ T cells were sorted on a FACSAria. As part of a multicenter biomarker study, untreated alopecia areata patients were recruited. In four to six patients from the biomarker study, the blood CD8+ T cells went through an additional sort into NKG2D-low and NKG2D-high fractions. As encoded in the germline V gene, CDR1 is MNHNS while CDR2 is SASEGT. CDR3 length: 16 amino acids, cysteine to phenylalanine. Here the CDR3 DNA is all that survives: 48 bases in frame from base 1. From V the trimming removes 4 bases and from J it removes 2 bases, while the gene matches leave 7 bases of the junction unaccounted for. Libraries were built with the immunoSEQ multiplex PCR assay. RNA was extracted from all samples and reverse transcribed into cDNA as template for TCR sequencing. SuperScript III was used to make first-strand cDNA, primed with a 2:1 mix of oligo-dT and random hexamers. A synthetic immune receptor repertoire was used to gauge amplification bias, and whatever bias remained was removed computationally. The study's processing was this. Raw reads were preprocessed to remove errors, and CDR3 was defined by IMGT conventions from the conserved cysteine to phenylalanine. Clonality was computed as 1 minus the Shannon entropy, with the entropy normalized by log2 of the number of productive unique TCRs. CD4 or CD8 identity of scalp clones was inferred by cross-referencing scalp TCRbeta sequences with sorted blood CD4 and CD8 repertoires. This immuneACCESS table, as held by TCRdb, lists in-frame sequences with V and J called but not all clones. Of the missing ones, under half trace to an unresolved V gene in checked studies; the others have no known cause. D and trimming come from the DNA, and the V and J calls and clone size come from that table. The sample table contains 100,000 to 150,000 clones; only one count was recorded for around 45% of them. The top ten clonotypes cover roughly 10% of the sample.

Sequenced sample: NKG2D-low CD8+ T cells sorted from blood. The intended sense of this specimen's cell subset or site label: sorted CD8+ NKG2D-low blood T cells. This clonotype was obtained from a human donor with alopecia areata. Rearrangement joined TRBV6-1 to TRBJ2-5; 10 central bases correspond to TRBD2. The nucleotide sequence is TGTGCCAGCAGTGGTCTTGGACTAGCGGTACAAGAGACCCAGTACTTC. The encoded protein is CASSGLGLAVQETQYF.